These 22 T cell receptor beta chains were all obtained from the same sample, sequenced in a study of blood T cells in healthy people across ages. Sample-barcoded 5' priming and a J-beta primer mix drove a second PCR of 7 to 11 cycles. Via MiXCR, TCRdb re-called the 5' RACE reads, giving one row per CDR3 protein. Altogether 700,000 to 850,000 distinct CDR3 sequences are present, 53% being singletons, with the ten largest covering approximately 40%. The specimen was blood. These receptors all come from an elderly man in good health.

In this sample, this clonotype turned up a few times. The CDR3 DNA follows: TGCAGTGCTAGGGACCCGAATAATGAAAAACTGTTTTTT. Translating gives CSARDPNNEKLFF. V gene TRBV20-1 combines with J gene TRBJ1-4; no reliable D call. CDR1 DFQATT and CDR2 SNEGSKA come from the germline V gene (reference sequence). The V end was cut by 3 bases, the J end by 4 bases, with 9 bases between. The length of the CDR3 is 13 residues.

The chain uses TRBV6-5 and TRBJ1-6; 9 bases are a match to TRBD1. The CDR3 runs 15 residues. With 7 bases clipped from V and 7 bases from J, the junction kept 8 bases outside the gene matches. Germline V gene data show CDR1 as MNHEY and CDR2 as SVGAGI. CDR3 region: CASTPTGGNNSPLHF. CDR3 sequence (DNA): TGTGCCAGCACTCCTACAGGGGGCAACAATTCACCCCTCCACTTT.

This clonotype was seen only a few times. The chain carries TRBV11-2 and TRBJ2-1, with TRBD2 matching 8 bases. Germline-derived CDR1 and CDR2 are SGHAT and FQNNGV. The CDR3 consists of 15 residues. The ends lost 2 bases at V and 7 bases at J; junction bases unmatched: 7. CDR3 sequence: CASSLTSGFRNEQFF. As DNA, the CDR3 is TGTGCCAGCAGCTTAACTAGCGGCTTCAGGAATGAGCAGTTCTTC.

CDR3 DNA sequence: TGTGCCAGCAGCCGTCGGAGGGCAACTAATGAAAAACTGTTTTTT. It translates to CASSRRRATNEKLFF. The chain recombines TRBV3-1 with TRBJ1-4; no reliable D call. The V end lost 4 bases, the J end lost 0 bases, and 9 bases lay between the germline ends. The CDR3 is made up of 15 amino acids. Germline CDR1 is LGHDT and CDR2 is YNNKEL (reference sequence).

V is TRBV12-3 or TRBV12-4 and J is TRBJ2-1; 7 bases are a match to TRBD1. V dropped 5 bases and J dropped 3; count of bases not matched to a gene: 10. This CDR3 region has 16 residues. The CDR3 region has the DNA TGTGCCAGCAGTCCCCCCGGACAGGCCCACTACAATGAGCAGTTCTTC. Amino acid sequence: CASSPPGQAHYNEQFF.

Many counts were recorded for this clonotype. The chain links TRBV14 to TRBJ2-7, with 14 bases identical to TRBD2. This CDR3 comprises 14 residues. The V and J ends lost 4 bases and 10 bases, in that order; junction bases with no gene match: 6. Germline V CDR1 and CDR2: SGHDN, FVKESK. The CDR3 coding sequence is TGTGCCAGCAGCCCTGGGACTAGCGGGAGATATCAGTACTTC. It translates to CASSPGTSGRYQYF.

This rearrangement joins TRBV5-1 to TRBJ1-3; perhaps TRBD1 as D (6 bases). Germline CDR1 SGHRS, CDR2 YFSETQ. The CDR3 extends over 18 amino acids. Trimming cost V 3 bases and J 0 bases, with 19 bases left between them. The CDR3 protein is CASSWGAGGHSSGNTIYF. For the CDR3, the DNA is TGCGCCAGCAGCTGGGGGGCTGGGGGGCACAGCTCTGGAAACACCATATATTTT.

The chain recombines TRBV20-1 with TRBJ2-1; weak D call: TRBD2 (7 bases). CDR3 length: 13 residues. Germline CDR1 and CDR2: DFQATT and SNEGSKA (reference sequence). The V end lost 7 bases, the J end lost 5 bases, and 15 bases lay between the germline ends. The CDR3 DNA follows: TGCAGTGTAGGGGGGGCTTTAAACAATGAGCAGTTCTTC. It codes for CSVGGALNNEQFF.

The chain uses TRBV4-2 and TRBJ2-7; 7 nucleotides line up with TRBD1. V gave up 1 base and J gave up 1 base; unmatched junction bases: 7. CDR1 is LGHNA, CDR2 YNFKEQ, per germline. The length of the CDR3 is 16 residues. DNA of the CDR3: TGTGCCAGCAGCCAAGTAGGACAGGCCCTTTCCTACGAGCAGTACTTC. This sequence encodes CASSQVGQALSYEQYF.

In its sample, this clonotype was seen a few times. As DNA, the CDR3 is TGTGCCACTCGACGTCAGGGCCCCTACGAGCAGTACTTC. Protein sequence: CATRRQGPYEQYF. This chain connects TRBV27 to TRBJ2-7, with a weak D call TRBD1 (5 bases). Trimming removed 10 bases from V and 2 bases from J, with 15 bases in between. Germline V lookup: CDR1 MNHEY, CDR2 SMNVEV (reference sequence). The length of the CDR3 is 13 residues.

The J gene is TRBJ2-5, the V gene TRBV30; 8 bases map to TRBD1. Germline CDR1 reads GTSNPN; CDR2 reads SVGIG (reference sequence). The ends lost 2 bases at V and 2 bases at J; junction bases unmatched: 10. The CDR3 has 16 residues. In DNA form, the CDR3 reads TGTGCCTGGAGTAGGGGATCAGGGGGCCTACAAGAGACCCAGTACTTC. Residues: CAWSRGSGGLQETQYF.

A few counts support this clonotype. The chain couples TRBV20-1 to TRBJ2-3, with D possibly being TRBD2 (6 bases). V was cut by 6 bases and J by 2 bases, with 12 bases left in between. Germline CDR1 reads DFQATT; CDR2 reads SNEGSKA (reference sequence). The CDR3 is 13 residues long. CDR3 protein: CSAKAGLTDTQYF. The CDR3 region has the DNA TGCAGTGCCAAGGCGGGGCTCACAGATACGCAGTATTTT.

This clonotype was seen more than once but under ten times. The gene calls are TRBV2 and TRBJ2-7, with 11 bases that match TRBD2. J was trimmed by 0 bases and V by 3 bases; bases with no gene match: 4. CDR1 is SNHLY and CDR2 is FYNNEI in the germline V gene. This CDR3 is 16 amino acids long. The CDR3 coding sequence is TGTGCCAGCAGTGATCGACTAGCGGGGAACTCCTACGAGCAGTACTTC. Translated: CASSDRLAGNSYEQYF.

The rearrangement uses TRBV2 and TRBJ2-7; either TRBD1 or TRBD2 may supply D (7 bases each). There are 14 residues in the CDR3. Trimming removed 6 bases at V and 2 bases at J, with 14 bases between. Germline V gives CDR1 SNHLY, CDR2 FYNNEI. This CDR3 reads CASRAGQRAYEQYF. CDR3 in DNA: TGTGCCAGCAGAGCGGGACAGAGGGCCTACGAGCAGTACTTC.

This clonotype was found a few times. This chain connects TRBV20-1 to TRBJ2-6; D remains unclear. In germline, CDR1 is DFQATT, CDR2 SNEGSKA (reference sequence). The ends were cut back, 5 bases at V and 2 bases at J, with 10 bases in the middle. The CDR3 sequence is 14 residues long. In DNA form, the CDR3 reads TGCAGTGCTGCCTACACAACTGGGGCCAACGTCCTGACTTTC. This codes for CSAAYTTGANVLTF.

The CDR3 region has the DNA TGTGCCAGCAGCCACGGACAGCTTAAAGAGACCCAGTACTTC. This gives the protein CASSHGQLKETQYF. The rearrangement uses TRBV3-1 and TRBJ2-5; perhaps TRBD1 as D (6 bases). V shed 3 bases and J shed 3 bases, with 11 bases lying between them. CDR1 and CDR2 (germline): LGHDT, YNNKEL (reference sequence). The CDR3 is 14 amino acids.

The V call is TRBV25-1, the J call TRBJ2-7, with a tentative D call TRBD1 (7 bases). This CDR3 is 14 amino acids long. Germline CDR1 MGHDK, CDR2 SYGVNS. V was cut by 8 bases and J by 2 bases, with 16 bases left in between. The CDR3 nucleotides read TGTGCCAGCGGGGGAGGACAGGTACCCTACGAGCAGTACTTC. Protein: CASGGGQVPYEQYF.

The CDR3 sequence is CASSLERRPNNEQFF. For the CDR3, the DNA is TGTGCCAGCAGCTTAGAGCGGAGGCCCAACAATGAGCAGTTCTTC. The chain joins TRBV7-2 to TRBJ2-1, with D possibly matching TRBD2 (5 bases). Germline CDR1 and CDR2: SGHTA and FQGNSA. CDR3 length equals 15 residues. The V end lost 1 base, the J end lost 5 bases, and 12 bases lay between the germline ends.

The rearrangement uses TRBV3-1 and TRBJ2-7; D is undetermined. This CDR3 region has 12 residues. From germline, CDR1 is LGHDT and CDR2 YNNKEL (reference sequence). Trimming took 3 bases from V and 6 from J, leaving 9 bases between them. CDR3 loop: CASSQGSSEQYF. The DNA for the CDR3 is TGTGCCAGCAGCCAGGGAAGCTCCGAGCAGTACTTC.

The chain uses TRBV5-1 and TRBJ1-2; tentatively, D is TRBD1 (5 bases). The germline V gene encodes CDR1 SGHRS and CDR2 YFSETQ. The length of the CDR3 is 16 residues. The V and J ends lost 1 base and 3 bases respectively, with 16 bases between them. In DNA form, the CDR3 reads TGCGCCAGCAGCTTGTACCCCAGGGCGGAGGACTATGGCTACACCTTC. Its protein product is CASSLYPRAEDYGYTF.

The chain employs TRBV7-2 and TRBJ2-5, with 9 bases aligning to TRBD1. V was pared by 6 bases and J by 1 base, with 9 bases of the junction left unmatched. The germline CDR1 and CDR2 sequences are SGHTA and FQGNSA. The length of the CDR3 is 16 residues. The CDR3: CASRTGTGKVQETQYF. Here the CDR3 DNA reads TGTGCCAGCAGAACCGGGACAGGGAAAGTCCAAGAGACCCAGTACTTC. Full variable domain (remainder filled in from reference TRBV7-2 and TRBJ2-5): GAGVSQSPSNKVTEKGKDVELRCDPISGHTALYWYRQSLGQGLEFLIYFQGNSAPDKSGLPSDRFSAERTGGSVSTLTIQRTQQEDSAVYLCASRTGTGKVQETQYFGPGTRLLVL.

Of note for this clonotype: Germline is not matched at one junction end, which may reflect a read error. This chain joins TRBV7-3 and TRBJ2-7, with 10 bases identical to TRBD2. Judging by the DNA end, TRBJ2-5 fits better; the J call may be wrong. CDR1 is SGHTA and CDR2 is FQGTGA in the germline V gene. CDR3 size: 17 residues. The CDR3 DNA reads as TGTGCCAGCAGTTTAATTCATCAAGCGGGGGGGATCATGACCCAGTACTTC. It translates to CASSLIHQAGGIMTQYF.